This record looks at one TCR beta chain sequence and its context. The antigen is not known. V dropped 1 base and J dropped 1 base, with 4 bases sitting between them. This CDR3 has 14 residues. Germline V gives CDR1 SEHNR, CDR2 FQNEAQ (reference sequence). Profiled with immunoSEQ multiplex PCR; TCRdb holds only in-frame clones, not every one. Found here are 95,000 to 150,000 clones, around 84% of them singletons; the top ten hold 7% to 9%. These data come from a study of T cell responses to AZD1222 COVID-19 vaccine. Study summary: Recipients boosted at about 4 weeks or about 12 weeks are pooled. Notes on the study in general: Females outnumbered males among donors, who were mostly white British; clonal diversity was possibly underestimated. Close to half of all spike-specific TCRs reportedly target regions of the variants that are unmutated.

The starting material was peripheral blood, obtained on day 0 of AZD1222 vaccination. The chain uses TRBV7-9 and TRBJ2-2; no definite D call. This clonotype originated in an adult in good health. The CDR3 DNA follows: TGTGCCAGCAGCTTAGGCGGGAACACCGGGGAGCTGTTTTTT. Encoded protein: CASSLGGNTGELFF.